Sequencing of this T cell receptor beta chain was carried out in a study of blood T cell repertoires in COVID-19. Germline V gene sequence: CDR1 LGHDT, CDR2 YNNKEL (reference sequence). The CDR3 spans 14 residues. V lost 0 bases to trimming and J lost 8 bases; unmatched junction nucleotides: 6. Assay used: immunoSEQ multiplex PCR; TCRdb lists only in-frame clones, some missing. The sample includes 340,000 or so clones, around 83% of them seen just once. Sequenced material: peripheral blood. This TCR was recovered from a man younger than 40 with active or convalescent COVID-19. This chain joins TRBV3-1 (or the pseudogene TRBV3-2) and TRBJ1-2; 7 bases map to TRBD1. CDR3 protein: CASSQEDRLDGYTF. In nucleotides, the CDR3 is TGTGCCAGCAGCCAAGAGGACAGGTTGGACGGCTACACCTTC.